One and the same sample provided the 17 T cell receptor beta chains below, sequenced in a study of high-grade serous ovarian cancer treatment subgroups. TCRdb's copy holds only in-frame clones and misses some; the assay was immunoSEQ multiplex PCR. The repertoire includes around 7,000 clones, 60% to 80% of them detected once, and 4.8% sits in the top ten. Tumor tissue was taken before any definitive surgery or chemotherapy was given. Sequences were obtained from tumor tissue. The source of these receptors is a human donor with high-grade serous ovarian cancer.

The V call is TRBV23-1, the J call TRBJ1-5; D ambiguous. TRBV23-1 is treated as an ORF (open reading frame) with a function not yet certain. Trimming took 10 bases from V and 5 from J, leaving 0 bases between them. This CDR3 is 8 amino acids long. The CDR3 loop reads CANQPQHF. The CDR3 DNA sequence: TGCGCCAATCAGCCCCAGCATTTT.

The V call is TRBV5-4, the J call TRBJ1-6, with D tentatively TRBD1 (5 bases). V lost 5 bases and J lost 8, with 17 bases in between. The germline V gene has CDR1 SGHNT and CDR2 YYREEE (reference sequence). This CDR3 has 15 amino acids. CDR3: CASRSMGTVHSPLHF. In nucleotides, the CDR3 is TGTGCCAGCAGAAGCATGGGGACGGTCCATTCACCCCTCCACTTT. The full variable domain, completed using reference TRBV5-4 and TRBJ1-6, is ETGVTQSPTHLIKTRGQQVTLRCSSQSGHNTVSWYQQALGQGPQFIFQYYREEENGRGNFPPRFSGLQFPNYSSELNVNALELDDSALYLCASRSMGTVHSPLHFGNGTRLTVT.

The chain is built from TRBV29-1 and TRBJ1-5; D remains ambiguous. The V gene lost 4 bases and the J gene lost 3 bases, with 10 bases spanning the gap. The CDR3 has 13 amino acids. The germline V gene has CDR1 SQVTM and CDR2 ANQGSEA. CDR3 protein: CSVGYGDNQPQHF. The CDR3 DNA follows: TGCAGCGTTGGGTACGGAGACAATCAGCCCCAGCATTTT.

The chain carries TRBV6-1 and TRBJ2-1, with 11 bases fitting TRBD2. Per the germline V gene, CDR1 is MNHNS and CDR2 is SASEGT. The CDR3 totals 15 residues. V was clipped by 7 bases and J by 5 bases; unmatched bases: 7. This CDR3 is CASMDGTSGNNEQFF. CDR3 nucleotide sequence: TGTGCCAGCATGGACGGGACTAGCGGAAACAATGAGCAGTTCTTC.

V gene TRBV5-6 combines with J gene TRBJ1-2; tentative D call: TRBD1 (6 bases). Germline V gene data show CDR1 as SGHDT and CDR2 as YYEEEE. This CDR3 has 13 amino acids. Trimming removed 2 bases at V and 6 bases at J, with 11 bases between. CDR3 DNA: TGTGCCAGCAGCTTCACAGGGCGGGATGGCTACACCTTC. It is translated as CASSFTGRDGYTF. The variable domain in full, with the rest retrieved from reference TRBV5-6 and TRBJ1-2, is DAGVTQSPTHLIKTRGQQVTLRCSPKSGHDTVSWYQQALGQGPQFIFQYYEEEERQRGNFPDRFSGHQFPNYSSELNVNALLLGDSALYLCASSFTGRDGYTFGSGTRLTVV.

The chain employs TRBV11-3 and TRBJ2-2, with D possibly matching TRBD1 (6 bases). The CDR3 is made up of 16 amino acids. Per the germline V gene, CDR1 is SGHNT and CDR2 is YENEEA. Trimming removed 5 bases from V and 3 bases from J, with 16 bases in between. The CDR3 DNA is TGTGCCAGCAGCCTCAGGGGATTTTCGGACACCGGGGAGCTGTTTTTT. Translating it yields CASSLRGFSDTGELFF.

This clone was seen just once. The rearrangement links TRBV5-1 to TRBJ2-1, with D maybe TRBD1 (6 bases). The CDR3 runs to 13 residues. Trimming cost V 6 bases and J 8 bases, with 15 bases left between them. Germline loops: CDR1 SGHRS, CDR2 YFSETQ. The DNA of the CDR3 is TGCGCCAGCAAATGGGCAGGGGCGGATGAGCAGTTCTTC. Amino acids: CASKWAGADEQFF.

This chain connects TRBV6-1 to TRBJ2-7, with D possibly TRBD2 on 5 matching bases. Deletions cut 3 bases from V and 3 bases from J, with 18 bases between. Germline lookup yields CDR1 MNHNS and CDR2 SASEGT. The CDR3 totals 16 residues. CDR3 nucleotide sequence: TGTGCCAGCAGTGACGACGGGGTGAGGGTCTTCTACGAGCAGTACTTC. Translating gives CASSDDGVRVFYEQYF.

This clone was observed a handful of times. This chain joins TRBV2 and TRBJ1-2; D uncertain. The CDR3 has 13 residues. From germline, CDR1 is SNHLY and CDR2 FYNNEI. Deletions cut 2 bases from V and 9 bases from J, with 13 bases between. CDR3 in amino acids: CASSESLIVSYTF. The CDR3 DNA is TGTGCCAGCAGTGAATCTCTAATCGTTAGCTACACCTTC. The variable domain in full, completed from reference TRBV2 and TRBJ1-2, reads EPEVTQTPSHQVTQMGQEVILRCVPISNHLYFYWYRQILGQKVEFLVSFYNNEISEKSEIFDDQFSVERPDGSNFTLKIRSTKLEDSAMYFCASSESLIVSYTFGSGTRLTVV.

CDR3: CASSRGVTSVNTEAFF. CDR3 bases: TGCGCCAGCAGCCGAGGGGTGACCAGCGTGAACACTGAAGCTTTCTTT. The genes are TRBV4-3 and TRBJ1-1, with D perhaps TRBD1 (5 bases). The V end lost 4 bases, the J end lost 0 bases, and 15 bases lay between the germline ends. Per germline, CDR1 LGHNA and CDR2 YSLEER. The CDR3 has 16 amino acids.

The V gene is TRBV4-1, the J gene TRBJ1-2; TRBD1 aligns across 8 bases. Per germline, CDR1 MGHRA and CDR2 YSYEKL. This CDR3 comprises 14 residues. J was trimmed by 8 bases and V by 2 bases; bases with no gene match: 7. CDR3 DNA sequence: TGCGCCAGCAGCCAATCTGGACAGGGAAAAGGCTACACCTTC. This encodes CASSQSGQGKGYTF.

This chain uses TRBV2 with TRBJ1-5; no reliable D call. The germline V gene has CDR1 SNHLY and CDR2 FYNNEI. Trimming removed 5 bases at V and 2 bases at J, with 4 bases between. CDR3 size: 12 residues. CDR3 amino acids: CASSNGNQPQHF. For the CDR3, the DNA is TGTGCCAGCAGTAACGGCAATCAGCCCCAGCATTTT.

This chain joins TRBV7-2 and TRBJ2-7, with D possibly TRBD2 on 5 matching bases. V lost 5 bases and J 1 base, leaving 15 bases between the germline ends. The length of the CDR3 is 15 residues. The germline V gene encodes CDR1 SGHTA and CDR2 FQGNSA. The CDR3 sequence: CASSHSSTGSYEQYF. CDR3 bases: TGTGCCAGCAGCCACAGTTCTACGGGGTCCTACGAGCAGTACTTC.

This clone is a singleton in its sample. This chain joins TRBV5-6 and TRBJ2-3; 8 bases line up with TRBD2. The CDR3 consists of 16 residues. V was clipped by 4 bases and J by 8 bases; unmatched bases: 15. Germline loops: CDR1 SGHDT, CDR2 YYEEEE. In DNA form, the CDR3 reads TGTGCCAGCAGCCTCGGGAGTAGCGGGGCGCCAGGTACGCAGTATTTT. Its translation: CASSLGSSGAPGTQYF.

The rearrangement joins TRBV6-1 to TRBJ1-1, with D uncertain. Germline CDR1 MNHNS, CDR2 SASEGT. Deletions cut 2 bases from V and 1 base from J, with 5 bases between. This CDR3 is 13 amino acids long. This CDR3 reads CASSELRNTEAFF. DNA for the CDR3: TGTGCCAGCAGTGAACTTAGGAACACTGAAGCTTTCTTT.

This clone was counted between two and nine times. The chain recombines TRBV5-6 with TRBJ1-2; a possible D gene is TRBD1 (6 bases). The CDR3 spans 12 residues. The V end was cut by 4 bases, the J end by 8 bases, with 12 bases between. The germline V gene has CDR1 SGHDT and CDR2 YYEEEE. CDR3 in amino acids: CASSEGQPGYTF. The CDR3 DNA is TGTGCCAGCAGCGAAGGACAGCCCGGCTACACCTTC. Drawing the rest from reference TRBV5-6 and TRBJ1-2, the complete variable domain is DAGVTQSPTHLIKTRGQQVTLRCSPKSGHDTVSWYQQALGQGPQFIFQYYEEEERQRGNFPDRFSGHQFPNYSSELNVNALLLGDSALYLCASSEGQPGYTFGSGTRLTVV.

The chain uses TRBV10-2 and TRBJ2-1; 7 positions agree with TRBD2. V gave up 0 bases and J gave up 6 bases; unmatched junction bases: 5. CDR1 is WSHSY and CDR2 is SAAADI in the germline V gene. The CDR3 is made up of 15 amino acids. The CDR3 here is CASSESTGLLNEQFF. The CDR3, as DNA: TGCGCCAGCAGTGAGTCGACGGGACTACTCAATGAGCAGTTCTTC.